These T cell receptor beta chains were read from a single sample in a study of blood T cell repertoires in COVID-19. This table comes from immunoSEQ multiplex PCR, and its TCRdb copy is limited to in-frame clones, with some not included. The sample lists fewer than 500,000 clones; roughly 89% were seen once. Sequencing was done on a sample of peripheral blood. Receptors originate from a woman in her twenties or thirties with active or convalescent COVID-19. Each CDR3 is given with its conserved first and last residue. Fields, in order: clone size, J gene, CDR3 length, V gene, D gene, CDR3 protein, CDR3 DNA. The D gene is left open where the match is weak. Not all rows give a size; the values are once, few, many and, for expanded clones, a class.

clone size: .
J gene: TRBJ1-1
CDR3 length: 17
V gene: TRBV7-6
D gene: .
CDR3 protein: CASSRPKGGLWGTEAFF
CDR3 DNA: TGTGCCAGCAGCCGCCCCAAGGGGGGGCTGTGGGGCACTGAAGCTTTCTTT

clone size: .
J gene: TRBJ1-2
CDR3 length: 14
V gene: TRBV25-1
D gene: .
CDR3 protein: CASSEASLVGGYTF
CDR3 DNA: TGTGCCAGCAGTGAAGCCTCCCTAGTGGGTGGCTACACCTTC

clone size: once
J gene: TRBJ1-2
CDR3 length: 16
V gene: TRBV28
D gene: TRBD1
CDR3 protein: CASSFLTGQGAGGYTF
CDR3 DNA: TGTGCCAGCAGTTTTCTAACGGGACAGGGGGCGGGTGGCTACACCTTC

clone size: once
J gene: TRBJ2-4
CDR3 length: 19
V gene: TRBV6-6
D gene: TRBD2
CDR3 protein: CASSRRQLAGGPTKNIQYF
CDR3 DNA: TGTGCCAGCAGTCGTCGCCAACTAGCGGGAGGGCCTACCAAAAACATTCAGTACTTC

clone size: .
J gene: TRBJ1-5
CDR3 length: 16
V gene: TRBV28
D gene: .
CDR3 protein: CASSLLYLNSNQPQHF
CDR3 DNA: TGTGCCAGCAGTTTACTATACCTTAATAGCAATCAGCCCCAGCATTTT

clone size: few
J gene: TRBJ1-5
CDR3 length: 14
V gene: TRBV10-2
D gene: TRBD1
CDR3 protein: CASSAGQGDQPQHF
CDR3 DNA: TGCGCCAGCAGTGCCGGACAGGGGGATCAGCCCCAGCATTTT

clone size: .
J gene: TRBJ2-7
CDR3 length: 16
V gene: TRBV11-2
D gene: TRBD2
CDR3 protein: CASSPPTAAGGSEQYF
CDR3 DNA: TGTGCCAGCAGCCCTCCTACAGCAGCGGGAGGGTCCGAGCAGTACTTC

clone size: .
J gene: TRBJ1-5
CDR3 length: 14
V gene: TRBV14
D gene: .
CDR3 protein: CASSRAGYTQPQHF
CDR3 DNA: TGTGCCAGCAGCCGAGCAGGGTATACTCAGCCCCAGCATTTT

clone size: .
J gene: TRBJ2-2
CDR3 length: 16
V gene: TRBV2
D gene: TRBD2
CDR3 protein: CANSPTGGGNTGELFF
CDR3 DNA: TGTGCCAACAGCCCCACGGGAGGCGGTAACACCGGGGAGCTGTTTTTT

clone size: .
J gene: TRBJ2-7
CDR3 length: 14
V gene: TRBV18
D gene: .
CDR3 protein: CASSPLSGPYEQYF
CDR3 DNA: TGTGCCAGCTCACCCCTTTCTGGGCCCTACGAGCAGTACTTC

clone size: .
J gene: TRBJ1-2
CDR3 length: 13
V gene: TRBV27
D gene: .
CDR3 protein: CASATSRYFDYTF
CDR3 DNA: TGTGCCAGCGCGACCAGCAGGTACTTCGACTACACCTTC

clone size: .
J gene: TRBJ1-1
CDR3 length: 13
V gene: TRBV3-1/TRBV3-2
D gene: .
CDR3 protein: CASSSTRGTEAFF
CDR3 DNA: TGTGCCAGCAGCTCGACGCGGGGAACTGAAGCTTTCTTT

clone size: once
J gene: TRBJ2-1
CDR3 length: 15
V gene: TRBV5-6
D gene: TRBD1
CDR3 protein: CASSAGQGPYNEQFF
CDR3 DNA: TGTGCCAGCAGCGCGGGACAGGGACCCTACAATGAGCAGTTCTTC

clone size: .
J gene: TRBJ1-1
CDR3 length: 14
V gene: TRBV28
D gene: .
CDR3 protein: CASSSWGEGAEAFF
CDR3 DNA: TGTGCCAGCAGTTCCTGGGGGGAGGGAGCTGAAGCTTTCTTT

clone size: .
J gene: TRBJ2-2
CDR3 length: 15
V gene: TRBV7-9
D gene: TRBD2
CDR3 protein: CASSDPNGRNGELFF
CDR3 DNA: TGTGCCAGCAGCGACCCCAACGGGAGGAACGGGGAGCTGTTTTTT

clone size: .
J gene: TRBJ1-4
CDR3 length: 14
V gene: TRBV7-2
D gene: .
CDR3 protein: CASSQRVLVKKLFF
CDR3 DNA: TGTGCCAGCAGCCAACGGGTCCTCGTTAAAAAACTGTTTTTT

clone size: .
J gene: TRBJ2-5
CDR3 length: 16
V gene: TRBV11-2
D gene: TRBD1
CDR3 protein: CASSLDGPGGFETQYF
CDR3 DNA: TGTGCCAGCAGCTTAGATGGGCCAGGGGGATTCGAGACCCAGTACTTC

clone size: .
J gene: TRBJ1-6
CDR3 length: 17
V gene: TRBV3-1/TRBV3-2
D gene: .
CDR3 protein: CASSPERSSSYNSPLHF
CDR3 DNA: TGTGCCAGCAGCCCAGAAAGATCGAGCTCCTATAATTCACCCCTCCACTTT

clone size: .
J gene: TRBJ2-2
CDR3 length: 15
V gene: TRBV7-2
D gene: .
CDR3 protein: CASNFKLGSTGELFF
CDR3 DNA: TGTGCCAGCAACTTCAAGTTAGGGAGCACCGGGGAGCTGTTTTTT

clone size: .
J gene: TRBJ2-4
CDR3 length: 13
V gene: TRBV6-5
D gene: TRBD1
CDR3 protein: CASNLGTANIQYF
CDR3 DNA: TGTGCCAGCAACCTAGGGACAGCAAACATTCAGTACTTC

clone size: .
J gene: TRBJ2-3
CDR3 length: 17
V gene: TRBV2
D gene: .
CDR3 protein: CATSAAGWGLGADTQYF
CDR3 DNA: TGTGCCACCTCCGCGGCTGGATGGGGGCTAGGGGCAGATACGCAGTATTTT

clone size: .
J gene: TRBJ1-1
CDR3 length: 14
V gene: TRBV5-4
D gene: .
CDR3 protein: CASSPGHVNTEAFF
CDR3 DNA: TGTGCCAGCAGCCCGGGACACGTGAACACTGAAGCTTTCTTT

clone size: .
J gene: TRBJ2-7
CDR3 length: 15
V gene: TRBV19
D gene: TRBD1
CDR3 protein: CASTPSGTGAYEQYF
CDR3 DNA: TGTGCCAGTACCCCTTCAGGGACAGGGGCTTACGAGCAGTACTTC

clone size: once
J gene: TRBJ2-7
CDR3 length: 15
V gene: TRBV18
D gene: TRBD1
CDR3 protein: CASSPPVLQGGEQYF
CDR3 DNA: TGTGCCAGCTCACCACCCGTTCTACAGGGGGGCGAGCAGTACTTC

clone size: .
J gene: TRBJ2-4
CDR3 length: 13
V gene: TRBV2
D gene: .
CDR3 protein: CASNQGFENIQYF
CDR3 DNA: TGTGCCAGCAACCAGGGTTTTGAAAACATTCAGTACTTC

clone size: .
J gene: TRBJ1-6
CDR3 length: 13
V gene: TRBV12-3/TRBV12-4
D gene: .
CDR3 protein: CASSGVSNSPLHF
CDR3 DNA: TGTGCCAGCTCCGGGGTTTCTAATTCACCCCTCCACTTT

clone size: .
J gene: TRBJ2-5
CDR3 length: 17
V gene: TRBV14
D gene: TRBD2
CDR3 protein: CASSHRLAELYQETQYF
CDR3 DNA: TGTGCCAGCAGCCATCGACTAGCGGAGTTATACCAAGAGACCCAGTACTTC

clone size: .
J gene: TRBJ2-3
CDR3 length: 15
V gene: TRBV5-1
D gene: TRBD1
CDR3 protein: CASNLGQGVSDTQYF
CDR3 DNA: TGCGCCAGCAACCTGGGACAGGGGGTTTCAGATACGCAGTATTTT

clone size: .
J gene: TRBJ2-3
CDR3 length: 18
V gene: TRBV11-2
D gene: TRBD2
CDR3 protein: CASSLGASGGGGSDTQYF
CDR3 DNA: TGTGCCAGCAGCTTAGGGGCTAGCGGGGGGGGCGGGTCAGATACGCAGTATTTT

clone size: .
J gene: TRBJ2-7
CDR3 length: 14
V gene: TRBV7-2
D gene: TRBD1
CDR3 protein: CASSSWTGPYEQYF
CDR3 DNA: TGTGCCAGCAGCTCATGGACAGGGCCCTACGAGCAGTACTTC

clone size: .
J gene: TRBJ1-2
CDR3 length: 16
V gene: TRBV19
D gene: .
CDR3 protein: CASSIIGKEANYGYTF
CDR3 DNA: TGTGCCAGTAGTATTATCGGTAAAGAGGCTAACTATGGCTACACCTTC

clone size: .
J gene: TRBJ1-2
CDR3 length: 12
V gene: TRBV6-5
D gene: TRBD1
CDR3 protein: CATRQGNYGYTF
CDR3 DNA: TGTGCCACACGACAGGGGAACTATGGCTACACCTTC

clone size: .
J gene: TRBJ2-5
CDR3 length: 15
V gene: TRBV10-3
D gene: TRBD2
CDR3 protein: CATGLAGGLQETQYF
CDR3 DNA: TGTGCCACGGGACTAGCGGGAGGATTACAAGAGACCCAGTACTTC

clone size: .
J gene: TRBJ2-2
CDR3 length: 15
V gene: TRBV3-1/TRBV3-2
D gene: TRBD2
CDR3 protein: CASSHSGSTGGELFF
CDR3 DNA: TGTGCCAGCAGCCACAGCGGGAGCACCGGCGGGGAGCTGTTTTTT

clone size: .
J gene: TRBJ2-6
CDR3 length: 17
V gene: TRBV9
D gene: .
CDR3 protein: CASRRSGGSSGANVLTF
CDR3 DNA: TGTGCCAGCAGGCGGTCGGGGGGCAGCTCTGGGGCCAACGTCCTGACTTTC

clone size: .
J gene: TRBJ2-1
CDR3 length: 18
V gene: TRBV15
D gene: TRBD2
CDR3 protein: CATSPGLAGLSSYNEQFF
CDR3 DNA: TGTGCCACCAGCCCGGGACTAGCGGGACTAAGCTCCTACAATGAGCAGTTCTTC

clone size: .
J gene: TRBJ1-2
CDR3 length: 11
V gene: TRBV19
D gene: .
CDR3 protein: CASSFARGYTF
CDR3 DNA: TGTGCCAGTAGTTTTGCCCGGGGCTACACCTTC

clone size: .
J gene: TRBJ2-1
CDR3 length: 15
V gene: TRBV7-2
D gene: TRBD2
CDR3 protein: CASSFQAGGYNEQFF
CDR3 DNA: TGTGCCAGCAGCTTTCAAGCGGGAGGGTACAATGAGCAGTTCTTC

clone size: .
J gene: TRBJ1-1
CDR3 length: 13
V gene: TRBV5-1
D gene: TRBD1
CDR3 protein: CASSLEGQGSAFF
CDR3 DNA: TGCGCCAGCAGCTTGGAGGGACAGGGATCAGCTTTCTTT

clone size: .
J gene: TRBJ1-2
CDR3 length: 12
V gene: TRBV6-1
D gene: .
CDR3 protein: CASSEAWAGYTF
CDR3 DNA: TGTGCCAGCAGTGAAGCTTGGGCTGGCTACACCTTC

clone size: .
J gene: TRBJ2-5
CDR3 length: 16
V gene: TRBV27
D gene: .
CDR3 protein: CASSLASGLYQETQYF
CDR3 DNA: TGTGCCAGCAGCCTGGCTTCGGGACTGTACCAAGAGACCCAGTACTTC

clone size: once
J gene: TRBJ1-1
CDR3 length: 16
V gene: TRBV7-9
D gene: .
CDR3 protein: CASSFRVQGTDTEAFF
CDR3 DNA: TGTGCCAGCAGCTTTAGGGTCCAGGGGACGGACACTGAAGCTTTCTTT

clone size: .
J gene: TRBJ1-1
CDR3 length: 13
V gene: TRBV2
D gene: .
CDR3 protein: CASSEAAYTEAFF
CDR3 DNA: TGTGCCAGCAGTGAAGCAGCTTATACTGAAGCTTTCTTT

clone size: .
J gene: TRBJ1-1
CDR3 length: 13
V gene: TRBV6-5
D gene: .
CDR3 protein: CASSYSPDSEAFF
CDR3 DNA: TGTGCCAGCAGTTACAGCCCTGATAGCGAAGCTTTCTTT

clone size: .
J gene: TRBJ1-4
CDR3 length: 14
V gene: TRBV6-5
D gene: TRBD1
CDR3 protein: CASSKTGGDEKLFF
CDR3 DNA: TGTGCCAGCAGCAAGACAGGGGGGGATGAAAAACTGTTTTTT

clone size: .
J gene: TRBJ2-5
CDR3 length: 14
V gene: TRBV27
D gene: .
CDR3 protein: CASSSGHTQETQYF
CDR3 DNA: TGTGCCAGCAGTTCCGGACACACCCAAGAGACCCAGTACTTC

clone size: .
J gene: TRBJ1-5
CDR3 length: 17
V gene: TRBV19
D gene: TRBD1
CDR3 protein: CASSKITGGYSNQPQHF
CDR3 DNA: TGTGCCAGTAGTAAGATCACAGGGGGTTATAGCAATCAGCCCCAGCATTTT

clone size: .
J gene: TRBJ1-1
CDR3 length: 13
V gene: TRBV2
D gene: .
CDR3 protein: CASIQRVGTEAFF
CDR3 DNA: TGTGCCAGCATACAGCGGGTGGGCACTGAAGCTTTCTTT

clone size: .
J gene: TRBJ1-6
CDR3 length: 13
V gene: TRBV5-6
D gene: .
CDR3 protein: CASTLGREVPLHF
CDR3 DNA: TGTGCCAGCACGCTCGGACGGGAGGTACCCCTCCACTTT

clone size: .
J gene: TRBJ1-2
CDR3 length: 15
V gene: TRBV6-1
D gene: TRBD1
CDR3 protein: CASSEALGGDYGYTF
CDR3 DNA: TGTGCCAGCAGTGAAGCATTAGGGGGCGACTATGGCTACACCTTC

clone size: .
J gene: TRBJ2-7
CDR3 length: 13
V gene: TRBV30
D gene: TRBD1
CDR3 protein: CAWTAQGAYEQYF
CDR3 DNA: TGTGCCTGGACAGCACAGGGGGCGTACGAGCAGTACTTC

clone size: .
J gene: TRBJ1-2
CDR3 length: 15
V gene: TRBV19
D gene: TRBD1
CDR3 protein: CASSIETTGGNGYTF
CDR3 DNA: TGTGCCAGTAGTATAGAGACCACAGGGGGGAATGGCTACACCTTC

clone size: .
J gene: TRBJ2-2
CDR3 length: 18
V gene: TRBV10-3
D gene: TRBD1
CDR3 protein: CAISIPFGRDSNTGELFF
CDR3 DNA: TGTGCCATCAGCATACCTTTCGGCCGGGACAGCAACACCGGGGAGCTGTTTTTT

clone size: .
J gene: TRBJ1-1
CDR3 length: 14
V gene: TRBV6-5
D gene: TRBD1
CDR3 protein: CASSLRTGGTEAFF
CDR3 DNA: TGTGCCAGCAGTCTTAGGACAGGGGGCACTGAAGCTTTCTTT

clone size: once
J gene: TRBJ1-2
CDR3 length: 11
V gene: TRBV25-1
D gene: .
CDR3 protein: CASIGGDGYTF
CDR3 DNA: TGTGCCAGCATTGGAGGAGATGGCTACACCTTC

clone size: .
J gene: TRBJ1-5
CDR3 length: 14
V gene: TRBV6-5
D gene: TRBD1
CDR3 protein: CASSQDRGNQPQHF
CDR3 DNA: TGTGCCAGCAGCCAGGACAGGGGTAATCAGCCCCAGCATTTT

clone size: .
J gene: TRBJ1-1
CDR3 length: 11
V gene: TRBV11-2
D gene: .
CDR3 protein: CASSQQVSTFF
CDR3 DNA: TGTGCCAGCAGCCAACAGGTTTCAACTTTCTTT

clone size: few
J gene: TRBJ1-5
CDR3 length: 15
V gene: TRBV27
D gene: .
CDR3 protein: CASSLAGARGQPQHF
CDR3 DNA: TGTGCCAGCAGTTTGGCGGGGGCGCGGGGTCAGCCCCAGCATTTT

clone size: .
J gene: TRBJ2-7
CDR3 length: 16
V gene: TRBV4-1
D gene: TRBD1
CDR3 protein: CASSLLGTATVYEQYF
CDR3 DNA: TGCGCCAGCAGCCTACTCGGGACAGCTACCGTCTACGAGCAGTACTTC

clone size: .
J gene: TRBJ2-3
CDR3 length: 15
V gene: TRBV7-2
D gene: TRBD2
CDR3 protein: CASSPGVYVAGAQYF
CDR3 DNA: TGTGCCAGCAGTCCCGGGGTGTACGTAGCGGGGGCGCAGTATTTT